This T cell receptor beta chain is from a study of post-analysis software for immune sequencing data. This clonotype was picked up a small number of times. Antigen unknown. General study points: Five or six TRBV segments were more frequent in patients than controls; TRBV5-6, TRBV5-1 and TRBV20-1 belonged to this group. Compared against controls, patients with multiple sclerosis displayed significantly lower normalized Chao1 diversity.

TCR beta libraries were prepared from cDNA with unique molecular identifiers. Yield was approximately 500,000 cDNA molecules from around 1 to 10 million T cells. TCRdb processed the PCR reads anew with MiXCR; each CDR3 protein has one entry. The sample holds 600,000 to 750,000 distinct CDR3 sequences, over 45% seen once. This CDR3 has 17 amino acids. In germline, CDR1 is MGHRA, CDR2 YSYEKL. With 3 bases clipped from V and 4 bases from J, the junction kept 8 bases outside the gene matches. The chain recombines TRBV4-1 with TRBJ2-1, with 11 nucleotides matching TRBD2. Source material: blood. The TCR comes from a girl aged 2-9 years with multiple sclerosis. CDR3 sequence: CASSQPGTSGKYNEQFF. CDR3 nucleotide sequence: TGCGCCAGCAGCCAGCCCGGGACTAGCGGCAAGTACAATGAGCAGTTCTTC.